The subject of this entry is one TCR beta chain. No antigen is known for it. Primed by a sample-barcoded 5' primer and a J-beta primer mix, a second PCR proceeded for roughly 7 to 12 cycles. A template-switch adaptor with 12 random nucleotides tagged each cDNA molecule. From each sample, at least 3 million paired-end reads containing CDR3 were obtained. Using its own MiXCR run on the 5' RACE reads, TCRdb lists one record per CDR3 protein. The data show roughly 1.6 million distinct CDR3 sequences, about 35% seen once. These data are taken from a study of blood T cells in healthy people across ages. Overall study results and limits: Percentage of naive T cells showed a strong correlation with TCR beta diversity. Per million T cells, TCR beta diversity dropped roughly linearly as age increased.

V lost 3 bases and J lost 4, with 9 bases in between. The V gene's germline CDR1 is DFQATT and CDR2 SNEGSKA (reference sequence). The CDR3 has 12 amino acids. The gene calls are TRBV20-1 and TRBJ2-5; unclear D gene. Source material: blood. This receptor was obtained from a woman aged 30 to 39 in good health. The chain's CDR3 is CSASELPETQYF. CDR3 nucleotide sequence: TGCAGTGCTAGTGAACTCCCAGAGACCCAGTACTTC.